This T cell receptor (beta chain) was documented in a study of T cell responses to AZD1222 COVID-19 vaccine (dated by TCRdb to the early 2020s). With regard to the full study: TCR sequencing was performed for 230 to 250 trial participants, of whom around 200 were given two doses of AZD1222 and around 26 were given two doses of MenACWY control vaccine. Trial participants were enrolled by age into 18-55, 56-69 and 70-plus year subgroups, with roughly 150, 30 and 60 TCR-sequenced participants respectively.

In light of the paper, this sample's time point label describes: about 28 days (+/-7) after the second vaccine dose. AZD1222 recipients given second doses at about 4 weeks or at about 12 weeks were pooled, since spike-specific TCR depth and breadth were not found to differ between the two schedules. Samples from vaccinated people were obtained from the UK trials COV001 and COV002, which included a single-blind randomized controlled phase 2/3 trial of AZD1222 (ChAdOx1 nCoV-19) in healthy adults. For TCRbeta chain sequencing, PBMC samples were collected from trial participants at day 0 and at day 28 after the second dose. From its cysteine to its phenylalanine, the CDR3 spans 15 amino acids. Only the CDR3 region is kept as DNA, spanning 45 bases read in frame from base 1. Sequences MNHEY (CDR1) and SVGAGI (CDR2) are obtained from the germline V gene. V lost 2 bases and J lost 2 bases; the stretch between them is 9 bases long.

Study-wide findings and limitations: Vaccine-associated CD4 TCRs spanned the whole spike protein, with dominant responses in regions 160-218 and 743-854. Conclusions about previously exposed vaccinees were limited because only six or seven AZD1222 recipients were SARS-CoV-2 seropositive at baseline. In the small 56-69-year group, the increase in depth fell short of significance, most likely because of low power. Because no day 14 peak-response samples were available, repertoires were characterized only after the peak T cell response. Participants were mostly white British, with more females than males. The authors suggested clonal diversity may have been underestimated. Reportedly, close to half of the unique spike-specific TCRs recognized epitopes lying outside the regions that are mutated in the B.1.351 and B.1.1.7 variants. After two AZD1222 doses, spike-specific TCR breadth and depth were significantly higher than at day 0 and than in MenACWY recipients.

The CDR3 regions of human TCRbeta chains were analyzed by immunosequencing. As for the authors' bioinformatics: TCRs in the repertoires were matched against a reference library of SARS-CoV-2-specific TCRs that had been generated with the MIRA antigen-specificity platform. Breadth was defined as the fraction of unique TCRs that were SARS-CoV-2-associated. Depth was defined as the fraction of total T cells that were SARS-CoV-2-associated. Each spike-specific TCR was assigned to its reactive spike region and to a CD4 or CD8 class using the MIRA data. Log10-transformed breadth and depth values were compared by one-way ANOVA with Sidak's multiple comparisons tests. TCRdb took over this immuneACCESS table, retaining in-frame rearrangements with V and J assigned. Such tables are incomplete; in checked studies, under half of the missing clones stem from an unresolved V gene, and the remainder is unexplained. The V and J calls and clone size were taken over from that table, and D and trimming were inferred from the DNA. The table for this sample lists fewer than 200,000 clones; about 90% of them were counted only once. Of the sample, roughly 10% falls within the top ten clones.

As regards this clone: What antigen it recognizes has not been identified. No per-base quality is available; no much larger clone lies one base away.

The starting material was peripheral blood, obtained 28 days after the second AZD1222 dose. The clonotype originates from an adult who received the AZD1222 COVID-19 vaccine. This receptor chain uses TRBV6-5 and TRBJ2-2; the D gene cannot be resolved reliably. The CDR3 reads CASSYRQLNTGELFF. The DNA sequence follows: TGTGCCAGCAGTTACCGTCAGCTAAACACCGGGGAGCTGTTTTTT.